This TCR beta chain comes out of a study of Graves' ophthalmopathy and Graves' hyperthyroidism. CDR1 and CDR2 from the germline V gene are SGHTA and FQGTGA. The length of the CDR3 is 15 residues. Amplification targeted the TCR beta CDR3 regions, with RNA transcripts as the source material. Scientists carried out first-round RT-PCR using HTBI primers and then a second-round multiplex PCR. One entry per CDR3 protein results from TCRdb running MiXCR on the multiplex PCR reads. The sample lists around 400,000 distinct CDR3 sequences; 20% to 25% were seen once. Remarks on this clonotype: A read error may produce the germline difference seen at one junction end.

Sequenced material: peripheral blood. The origin of this receptor is a woman aged 18-29 years with stable Graves' hyperthyroidism. The rearrangement joins TRBV7-3 to TRBJ1-5; weak D call: TRBD1 (6 bases). The DNA of the CDR3 is TGTGCCAGCACCTTACAGGGACCCTGCAATCAGCCCCAGCATTTT. Amino acids: CASTLQGPCNQPQHF. Filled out from reference TRBV7-3 and TRBJ1-5, the complete variable domain reads GAGVSQTPSNKVTEKGKYVELRCDPISGHTALYWYRQSLGQGPEFLIYFQGTGAADDSGLPNDRFFAVRPEGSVSTLKIQRTERGDSAVYLCASTLQGPCNQPQHFGDGTRLSIL.